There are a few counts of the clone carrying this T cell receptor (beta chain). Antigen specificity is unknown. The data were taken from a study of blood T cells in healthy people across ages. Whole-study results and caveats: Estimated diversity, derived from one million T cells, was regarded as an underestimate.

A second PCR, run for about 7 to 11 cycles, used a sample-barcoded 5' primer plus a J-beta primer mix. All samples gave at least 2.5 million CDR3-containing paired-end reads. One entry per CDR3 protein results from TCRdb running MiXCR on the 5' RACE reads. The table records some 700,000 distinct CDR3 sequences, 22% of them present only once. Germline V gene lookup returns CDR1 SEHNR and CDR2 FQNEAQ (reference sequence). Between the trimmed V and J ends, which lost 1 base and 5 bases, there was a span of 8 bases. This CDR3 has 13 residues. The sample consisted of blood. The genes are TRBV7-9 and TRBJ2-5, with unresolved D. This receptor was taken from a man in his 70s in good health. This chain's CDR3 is CASSLGGDETQYF. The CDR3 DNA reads TGTGCCAGCAGCTTAGGTGGAGACGAGACCCAGTACTTC.